This T cell receptor beta chain was captured in a study of blood T cell repertoires in COVID-19. Study summary: T cells, B-cell-depleted T cells, or PBMCs supplied cDNA or gDNA.

Seattle patients were enrolled while actively infected and followed longitudinally. Original data processing: Estimated nucleated cell counts came from reference gene primer amplification. Sequenced by immunoSEQ multiplex PCR; TCRdb stores in-frame clones only, minus some. V, J and clone size reflect that table, while D and trimming were determined from the DNA. In the table there are some 200,000 clones, around 81% of which are singletons. V lost 8 bases to trimming and J lost 8 bases, with 24 bases between them. Germline V gene sequence: CDR1 MDHEN, CDR2 SYDVKM. CDR3 length: 16 residues. The chain has TRBV28 and TRBJ1-4; D not certain. Sample: peripheral blood. The origin of this receptor is a woman in her forties with COVID-19, enrolled during active disease. As DNA, the CDR3 is TGTGCCAGCCACAAGTTCCGGGCCCCCTCGGGAGAAAAACTGTTTTTT. Translated: CASHKFRAPSGEKLFF. Variable domain in full (rest from reference TRBV28 and TRBJ1-4): DVKVTQSSRYLVKRTGEKVFLECVQDMDHENMFWYRQDPGLGLRLIYFSYDVKMKEKGDIPEGYSVSREKKERFSLILESASTNQTSMYLCASHKFRAPSGEKLFFGSGTQLSVL.